A single T cell receptor (beta chain) is shown here with its context. The data are from a study of cytotoxic CD8 clonotypes in ibrutinib-treated CLL. Sequencing used immunoSEQ multiplex PCR; TCRdb keeps in-frame clones, though not all of them. This sample has approximately 150,000 clones, with approximately 90% found just once. The germline V gene has CDR1 SNHLY and CDR2 FYNNEI. The CDR3 length is 14 residues. V was clipped by 7 bases and J by 3 bases; unmatched bases: 8. The clonotype comes from a human donor with chronic lymphocytic leukemia. The chain is built from TRBV2 and TRBJ2-7; 8 bases are shared with TRBD1. The material sequenced was PBMCs, taken at disease progression, from a patient treated with ibrutinib. The CDR3 sequence is CASNPGTGDYEQYF. The CDR3 coding sequence is TGTGCCAGCAATCCCGGGACAGGTGACTACGAGCAGTACTTC.